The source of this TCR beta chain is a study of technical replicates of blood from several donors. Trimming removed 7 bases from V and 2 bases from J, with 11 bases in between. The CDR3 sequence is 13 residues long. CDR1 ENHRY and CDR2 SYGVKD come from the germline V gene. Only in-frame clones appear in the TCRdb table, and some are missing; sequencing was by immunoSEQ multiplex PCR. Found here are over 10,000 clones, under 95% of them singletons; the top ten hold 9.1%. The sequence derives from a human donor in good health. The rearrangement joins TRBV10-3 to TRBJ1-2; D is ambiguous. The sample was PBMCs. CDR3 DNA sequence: TGTGCCATCACTAGCGACCCGAACTATGGCTACACCTTC. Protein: CAITSDPNYGYTF.